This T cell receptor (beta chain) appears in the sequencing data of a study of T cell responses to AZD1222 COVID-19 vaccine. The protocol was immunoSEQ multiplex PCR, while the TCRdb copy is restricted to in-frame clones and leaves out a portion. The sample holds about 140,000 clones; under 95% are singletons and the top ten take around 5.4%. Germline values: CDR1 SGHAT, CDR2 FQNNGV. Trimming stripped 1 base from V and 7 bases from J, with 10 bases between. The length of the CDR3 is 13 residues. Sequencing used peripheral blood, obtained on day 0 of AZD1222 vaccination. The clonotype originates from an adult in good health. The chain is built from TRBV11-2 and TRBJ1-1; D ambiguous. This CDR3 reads CASSLGSDLEAFF. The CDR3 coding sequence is TGTGCCAGCAGCTTAGGATCCGACCTTGAAGCTTTCTTT. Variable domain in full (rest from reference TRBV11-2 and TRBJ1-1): EAGVAQSPRYKIIEKRQSVAFWCNPISGHATLYWYQQILGQGPKLLIQFQNNGVVDDSQLPKDRFSAERLKGVDSTLKIQPAKLEDSAVYLCASSLGSDLEAFFGQGTRLTVV.